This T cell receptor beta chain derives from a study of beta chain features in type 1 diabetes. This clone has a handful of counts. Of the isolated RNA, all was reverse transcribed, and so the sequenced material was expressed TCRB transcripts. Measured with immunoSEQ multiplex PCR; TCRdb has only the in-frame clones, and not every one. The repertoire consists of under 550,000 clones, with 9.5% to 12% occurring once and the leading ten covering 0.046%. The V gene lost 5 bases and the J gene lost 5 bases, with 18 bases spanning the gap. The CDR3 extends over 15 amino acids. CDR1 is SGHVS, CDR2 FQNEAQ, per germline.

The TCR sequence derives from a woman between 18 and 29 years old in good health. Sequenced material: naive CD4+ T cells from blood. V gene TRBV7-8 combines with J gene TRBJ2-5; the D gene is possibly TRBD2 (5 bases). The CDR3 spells CASSKADFRSETQYF. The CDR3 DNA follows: TGTGCCAGCAGCAAAGCGGACTTCAGATCGGAGACCCAGTACTTC.